The 25 T cell receptor beta chains in this list originate from one sample, sequenced in a study of neurological immune-mediated disorders. TCRdb independently ran MiXCR on the 5' RACE reads; one entry per CDR3 protein. The sample includes 55,000 to 70,000 distinct CDR3 sequences, around 4.2% seen only once; the top ten take 1.3%. Source material: PBMCs. The receptors were gathered from a young man with multiple sclerosis.

This clonotype has a count of ten or more. The gene calls are TRBV27 and TRBJ2-2, with TRBD1 matching 8 bases. Germline trimming cut 6 bases from V and 0 bases from J; bases unmatched to any gene: 3. This CDR3 is 15 amino acids long. Germline CDR1 and CDR2: MNHEY and SMNVEV (reference sequence). The CDR3 is CASSWTGTNTGELFF. CDR3 sequence (DNA): TGTGCCAGCAGCTGGACAGGGACGAACACCGGGGAGCTGTTTTTT.

Many counts were recorded for this clonotype. An end of the junction differs from the germline gene, which may be a read error. The genes are TRBV20-1 and TRBJ1-1; D possibly corresponds to TRBD1 (5 bases). The CDR3 sequence is 11 residues long. Germline lookup yields CDR1 DFQATT and CDR2 SNEGSKA (reference sequence). The CDR3 sequence is CSARTLDGTSF. CDR3 coding DNA: TGCAGTGCTAGAACCTTGGATGGGACCTCCTTT.

This clonotype was seen at least ten times. The chain combines TRBV29-1 with TRBJ2-3, with D possibly TRBD1 on 7 matching bases. Looked up from germline, CDR1 is SQVTM and CDR2 is ANQGSEA. V was pared by 4 bases and J by 4 bases, with 12 bases between. The CDR3 is 13 amino acids. The CDR3 region has the DNA TGCAGCGTTGGACAGGGAGGCGCAGATACGCAGTATTTT. This translates into CSVGQGGADTQYF.

This clonotype occurred many times. The chain is built from TRBV5-1 and TRBJ2-3; 7 bases agree with TRBD1. This CDR3 has 14 residues. Germline V gene lookup returns CDR1 SGHRS and CDR2 YFSETQ. With 4 bases clipped from V and 2 bases from J, the junction kept 4 bases outside the gene matches. The CDR3 reads CASSEDRSTDTQYF. The CDR3 nucleotides are TGCGCCAGCAGCGAGGACAGGTCCACAGATACGCAGTATTTT.

This clonotype was picked up many times. This sequence joins TRBV20-1 and TRBJ2-1, with 7 bases aligning to TRBD2. The CDR3 consists of 15 residues. CDR1 is DFQATT and CDR2 is SNEGSKA in the germline V gene (reference sequence). V trimming: 5 bases; J trimming: 5 bases; junction bases outside the gene matches: 12. The CDR3 here is CSAVQRDGLNNEQFF. The CDR3 DNA sequence: TGCAGTGCTGTCCAGCGGGACGGATTAAACAATGAGCAGTTCTTC.

This clonotype was seen repeatedly, ten times or more. The V call is TRBV5-1, the J call TRBJ2-3; possible D gene TRBD2, 6 bases. Trimming left V 4 bases short and J 5 bases short, with 20 bases between. The CDR3 is 16 amino acids. The germline gives CDR1 SGHRS, CDR2 YFSETQ. CDR3 sequence (DNA): TGCGCCAGCAGCGTGGGACTCGGGCAGCCTCAAGATACGCAGTATTTT. Translation gives CASSVGLGQPQDTQYF.

This clonotype appeared many times. The V and J genes are TRBV20-1 and TRBJ2-2; no definite D call. Germline-derived CDR1 and CDR2 are DFQATT and SNEGSKA (reference sequence). The CDR3 sequence is 12 residues long. V lost 4 bases and J lost 6, with 9 bases in between. The CDR3 bases are TGCAGTGCTACGAAAGGAGCCGGGGAGCTGTTTTTT. Protein: CSATKGAGELFF.

This clonotype was recorded many times. The chain employs TRBV5-1 and TRBJ2-5; 7 bases line up with TRBD2. The CDR3 is made up of 15 amino acids. Germline V gene lookup returns CDR1 SGHRS and CDR2 YFSETQ. V dropped 2 bases and J dropped 3; count of bases not matched to a gene: 7. CDR3 loop: CASSLTTAGEETQYF. The DNA for the CDR3 is TGCGCCAGCAGCTTAACCACGGCGGGGGAAGAGACCCAGTACTTC.

For this clonotype: At one end, the junction sequence differs from germline, possibly due to a read error. V gene TRBV27 combines with J gene TRBJ1-5; 7 bases are a match to TRBD1. The CDR3 runs to 15 residues. From germline, CDR1 is MNHEY and CDR2 SMNVEV (reference sequence). The CDR3 DNA is TGTGCCAGCAGTCACAGGGGTATCAGCAATCAGCCCCAGAATTTT. Its translation is CASSHRGISNQPQNF.

In its sample, this clonotype was seen a few times. A much larger clone differs from this one at a single base, so this may be a read error. The chain employs TRBV6-2 or TRBV6-3 and TRBJ1-1; TRBD1 is a possible D gene (5 bases). The CDR3 contains 15 residues. Trimming removed 0 bases from V and 4 bases from J, with 12 bases in between. Germline CDR1 reads MNHEY; CDR2 reads SVGEGT. The CDR3 sequence is CASSYSVRQGTEAFF. In nucleotides, the CDR3 is TGTGCCAGCAGTTACTCGGTCAGGCAGGGCACTGAAGCTTTCTTT.

At least ten counts were recorded for this clonotype. This rearrangement joins TRBV20-1 to TRBJ2-1; 8 bases fit TRBD1. With V trimmed by 0 bases and J by 8 bases, 12 bases remained unmatched. CDR3 size: 16 residues. The germline V gene has CDR1 DFQATT and CDR2 SNEGSKA (reference sequence). The CDR3 protein is CSARDLEGQESDEQFF. In nucleotides, the CDR3 is TGCAGTGCTAGAGATCTCGAGGGACAGGAGTCCGATGAGCAGTTCTTC.

This clonotype came up many times. CDR3 protein: CASSKQGYADQPQHF. The CDR3 DNA is TGCGCCAGCAGTAAACAGGGATATGCGGATCAGCCCCAGCATTTT. This chain links TRBV10-2 with TRBJ1-5; TRBD1 might be the D (6 bases). The germline V gene encodes CDR1 WSHSY and CDR2 SAAADI. The V end lost 5 bases, the J end lost 5 bases, and 16 bases lay between the germline ends. This CDR3 contains 15 residues.

This clonotype was observed many times. The chain combines TRBV7-9 with TRBJ2-1, with TRBD2 matching over 8 bases. V lost 5 bases, J lost 0 bases, and 15 bases stayed unmatched. The length of the CDR3 is 19 residues. Germline V gene lookup returns CDR1 SEHNR and CDR2 FQNEAQ (reference sequence). CDR3: CASSLGGISGANSYNEQFF. The CDR3 DNA sequence: TGTGCCAGCAGCCTAGGAGGGATTAGCGGGGCGAACTCCTACAATGAGCAGTTCTTC.

This clonotype was detected many times. The chain is built from TRBV12-3 or TRBV12-4 and TRBJ1-1, with D possibly TRBD1 on 6 matching bases. CDR3 length equals 13 residues. Trimming left V 7 bases short and J 4 bases short, with 13 bases between. The CDR3: CASNERGGTEAFF. The DNA of the CDR3 is TGTGCCAGCAACGAAAGGGGGGGCACTGAAGCTTTCTTT.

The chain employs TRBV6-6 and TRBJ2-7; D remains unclear. The CDR3 runs 14 residues. V was cut by 4 bases and J by 5 bases, with 15 bases left in between. Germline V lookup: CDR1 MNHNY, CDR2 SVGAGI (reference sequence). The CDR3 loop reads CASSSLIRLHEQYF. The DNA for the CDR3 is TGTGCCAGCAGTTCCCTTATTCGTCTCCACGAGCAGTACTTC.

Note on this clonotype: At one boundary the junction diverges from the germline segment, which might be a read error. This chain joins TRBV28 and TRBJ2-6, with D tentatively TRBD1 (5 bases). The CDR3 contains 15 residues. Germline V gene sequence: CDR1 MDHEN, CDR2 SYDVKM. CDR3 coding DNA: TGTGCCAGCAGTTCCTCCCACTCTGGGGCCAAAGTCCTGACTTTC. Translated, it gives CASSSSHSGAKVLTF.

This clonotype was found many times. The chain combines TRBV10-3 with TRBJ2-2, with 9 bases matching TRBD1. Germline CDR1 ENHRY, CDR2 SYGVKD. Unmatched junction bases numbered 13, after V lost 11 bases and J lost 6 bases. The CDR3 extends over 15 amino acids. CDR3 region: CAAKARDREAGELFF. In DNA, the CDR3 is TGTGCCGCTAAAGCACGGGACAGGGAGGCCGGGGAGCTGTTTTTT.

This clonotype occurred many times. The chain links TRBV5-1 to TRBJ2-5; D is ambiguous. CDR3 length: 16 amino acids. V shed 4 bases and J shed 1 base, with 17 bases lying between them. Germline CDR1 is SGHRS and CDR2 is YFSETQ. The CDR3 sequence is CASSRKPGGGQETQYF. Written as DNA, the CDR3 is TGCGCCAGCAGCCGAAAACCTGGTGGCGGCCAAGAGACCCAGTACTTC.

This clonotype was recorded at least ten times. The chain links TRBV5-1 to TRBJ1-1; D gene uncertain. With 7 bases removed from V and 1 base from J, the gap between germline ends came to 14 bases. The CDR3 extends over 14 amino acids. CDR1 and CDR2 (germline): SGHRS, YFSETQ. The chain's CDR3 is CASEVGSGNTEAFF. CDR3 DNA: TGCGCCAGCGAGGTAGGGTCGGGGAACACTGAAGCTTTCTTT.

The sample holds many counts of this clonotype. CDR3 in DNA: TGCAGCGTTTCACCGGGACAGACGAACACTGAAGCTTTCTTT. Protein product: CSVSPGQTNTEAFF. This chain uses TRBV29-1 with TRBJ1-1; TRBD1 aligns across 7 bases. Trimming cost V 5 bases and J 1 base; bases outside gene matches: 7. CDR3 length: 14 residues. Per the germline V gene, CDR1 is SQVTM and CDR2 is ANQGSEA.

Ten or more counts support this clonotype. This rearrangement joins TRBV25-1 to TRBJ2-3; either TRBD1 or TRBD2 may fit D (6 bases each). The germline V gene has CDR1 MGHDK and CDR2 SYGVNS. The CDR3 loop spans 14 amino acids. Trimming left V 9 bases short and J 2 bases short, with 15 bases between. CDR3 DNA sequence: TGTGCCAGTAGCCCGGGGGCTCACACAGATACGCAGTATTTT. Amino acid sequence: CASSPGAHTDTQYF.

The table lists this clonotype with many counts. The J gene is TRBJ1-1, the V gene TRBV5-6; a possible D gene is TRBD1 (5 bases). Germline V lookup: CDR1 SGHDT, CDR2 YYEEEE. Between the trimmed V and J ends, which lost 4 bases and 2 bases, there was a span of 24 bases. The CDR3 covers 18 residues. The CDR3 bases are TGTGCCAGCAGCCCCCCCCGTGGGACCCGCCTTGTTAACACTGAAGCTTTCTTT. It yields the protein CASSPPRGTRLVNTEAFF.

This clonotype was counted at least ten times. The rearrangement uses TRBV5-1 and TRBJ1-1, with D perhaps matching TRBD1 (5 bases). There are 16 residues in the CDR3. Germline assignment: CDR1 SGHRS and CDR2 YFSETQ. Trimming removed 3 bases from V and 3 bases from J, with 18 bases in between. In nucleotides, the CDR3 is TGCGCCAGCAGCTCCCCTTTTGACGGGGGATACACTGAAGCTTTCTTT. It specifies CASSSPFDGGYTEAFF.

This clonotype was recorded many times. The chain is built from TRBV27 and TRBJ2-3; no definite D call. Trimming pared 4 bases from V and 4 bases from J, leaving 6 bases between. CDR1 MNHEY and CDR2 SMNVEV come from the germline V gene (reference sequence). The CDR3 loop spans 12 amino acids. This CDR3 reads CASSSLPDTQYF. DNA for the CDR3: TGTGCCAGCAGTTCTCTCCCAGATACGCAGTATTTT.

Turning to this clonotype: This may be a read error, as it is one base from a much larger clone. The V and J genes are TRBV6-6 and TRBJ2-3; the D gene is possibly TRBD2 (5 bases). There are 16 residues in the CDR3. Germline-derived CDR1 and CDR2 are MNHNY and SVGAGI (reference sequence). This CDR3 is CASSSDWAASTDTQCF. CDR3 nucleotide sequence: TGTGCCAGCAGCTCCGACTGGGCGGCTAGCACAGATACGCAGTGTTTT.